Detailed here is one T cell receptor beta chain. What it recognizes is unknown. This sample stems from a study of T cell responses to AZD1222 COVID-19 vaccine. The repertoire was sequenced with immunoSEQ multiplex PCR; TCRdb's copy has only in-frame clones and lacks some. The table shows roughly 190,000 clones, with 90% to 95% occurring only once. Study results and caveats: Seropositive status at baseline applied to only five to seven AZD1222 recipients. Most donors were white British and more were female, and clonal diversity was possibly underestimated. Recipients of two AZD1222 doses showed rising Spike-specific TCR breadth and depth.

This sequence originates from an adult who received the MenACWY meningococcal vaccine as a control. The source was peripheral blood, collected 28 days after the second dose of the MenACWY control vaccine.

CDR3 DNA: TGCGCCAGCAGCTTCGGGACAGGGGGTTACAATGAGCAGTTCTTC. Its translation: CASSFGTGGYNEQFF. This chain links TRBV5-1 with TRBJ2-1; 11 bases align to TRBD1. Per the germline V gene, CDR1 is SGHRS and CDR2 is YFSETQ. CDR3 length: 15 amino acids. V shed 2 bases, J shed 4 bases, and the junction held 2 bases outside the gene matches.